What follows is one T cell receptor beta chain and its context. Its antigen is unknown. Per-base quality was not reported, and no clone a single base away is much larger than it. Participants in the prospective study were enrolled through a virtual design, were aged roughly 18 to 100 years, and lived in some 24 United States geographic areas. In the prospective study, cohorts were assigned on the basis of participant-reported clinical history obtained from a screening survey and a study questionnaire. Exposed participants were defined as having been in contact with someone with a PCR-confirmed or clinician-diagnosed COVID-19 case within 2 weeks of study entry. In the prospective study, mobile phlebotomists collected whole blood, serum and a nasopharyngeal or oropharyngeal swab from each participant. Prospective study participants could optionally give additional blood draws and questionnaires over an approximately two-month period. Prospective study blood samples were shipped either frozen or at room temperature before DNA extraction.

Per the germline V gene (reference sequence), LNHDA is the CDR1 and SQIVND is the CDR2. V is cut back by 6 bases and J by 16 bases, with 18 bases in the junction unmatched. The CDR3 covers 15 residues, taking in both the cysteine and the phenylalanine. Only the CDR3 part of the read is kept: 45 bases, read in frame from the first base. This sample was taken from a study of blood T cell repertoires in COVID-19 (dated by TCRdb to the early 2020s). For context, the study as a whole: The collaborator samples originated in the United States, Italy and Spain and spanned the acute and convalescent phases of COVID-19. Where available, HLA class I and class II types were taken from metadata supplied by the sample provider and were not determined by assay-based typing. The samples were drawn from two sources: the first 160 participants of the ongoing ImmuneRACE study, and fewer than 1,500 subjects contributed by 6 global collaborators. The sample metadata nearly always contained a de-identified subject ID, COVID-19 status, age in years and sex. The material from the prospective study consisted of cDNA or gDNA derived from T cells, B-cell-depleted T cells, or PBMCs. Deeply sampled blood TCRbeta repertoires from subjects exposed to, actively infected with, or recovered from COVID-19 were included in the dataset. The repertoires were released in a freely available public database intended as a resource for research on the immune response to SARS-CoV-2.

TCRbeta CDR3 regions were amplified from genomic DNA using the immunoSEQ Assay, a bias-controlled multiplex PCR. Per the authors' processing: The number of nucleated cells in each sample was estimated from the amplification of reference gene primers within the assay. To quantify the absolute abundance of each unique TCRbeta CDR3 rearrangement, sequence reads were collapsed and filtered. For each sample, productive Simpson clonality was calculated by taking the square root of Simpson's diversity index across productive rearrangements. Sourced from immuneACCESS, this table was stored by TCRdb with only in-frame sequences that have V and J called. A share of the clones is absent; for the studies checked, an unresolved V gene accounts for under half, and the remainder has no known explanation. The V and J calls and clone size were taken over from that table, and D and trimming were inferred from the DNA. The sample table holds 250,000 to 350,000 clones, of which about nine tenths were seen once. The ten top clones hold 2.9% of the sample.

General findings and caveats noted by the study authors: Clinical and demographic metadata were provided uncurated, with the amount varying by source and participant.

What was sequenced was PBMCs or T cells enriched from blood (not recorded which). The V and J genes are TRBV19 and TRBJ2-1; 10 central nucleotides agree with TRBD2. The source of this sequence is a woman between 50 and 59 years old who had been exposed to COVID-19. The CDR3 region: CASSDHMGSGGVLFF. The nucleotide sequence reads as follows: TGTGCCAGTAGCGACCATATGGGGAGCGGGGGGGTCCTTTTCTTC.